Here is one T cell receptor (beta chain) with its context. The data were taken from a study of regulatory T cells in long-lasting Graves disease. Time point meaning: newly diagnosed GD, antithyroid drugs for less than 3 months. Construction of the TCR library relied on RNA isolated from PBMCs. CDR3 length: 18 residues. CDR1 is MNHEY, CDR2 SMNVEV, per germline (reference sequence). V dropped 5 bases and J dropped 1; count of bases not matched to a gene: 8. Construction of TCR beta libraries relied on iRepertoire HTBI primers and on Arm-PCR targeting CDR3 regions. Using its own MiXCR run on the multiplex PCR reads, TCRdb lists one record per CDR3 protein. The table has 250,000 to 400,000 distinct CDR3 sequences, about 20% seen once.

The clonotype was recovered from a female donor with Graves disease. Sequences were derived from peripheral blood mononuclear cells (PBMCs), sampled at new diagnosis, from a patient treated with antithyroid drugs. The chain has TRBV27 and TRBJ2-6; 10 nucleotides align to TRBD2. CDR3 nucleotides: TGTGCCAGCAGTCCCCTAGTAGCGGGAGGTTCTGGGGCCAACGTCCTGACTTTC. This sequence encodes CASSPLVAGGSGANVLTF.